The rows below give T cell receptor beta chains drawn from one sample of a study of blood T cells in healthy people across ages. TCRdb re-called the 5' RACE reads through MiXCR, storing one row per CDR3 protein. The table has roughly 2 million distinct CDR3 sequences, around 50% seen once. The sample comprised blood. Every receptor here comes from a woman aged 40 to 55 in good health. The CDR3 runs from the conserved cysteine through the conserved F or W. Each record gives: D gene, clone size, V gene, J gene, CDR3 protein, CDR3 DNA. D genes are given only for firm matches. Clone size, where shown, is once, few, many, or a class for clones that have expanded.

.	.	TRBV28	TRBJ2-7	CASSFNGAATDEQYF	TGTGCCAGCAGTTTTAACGGGGCTGCCACGGACGAGCAGTACTTC
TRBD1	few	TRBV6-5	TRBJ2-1	CASSFGTGGSEQFF	TGTGCCAGCAGTTTCGGGACAGGGGGGTCGGAGCAGTTCTTC
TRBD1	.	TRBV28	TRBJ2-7	CASSPNQGQTYEQYF	TGTGCCAGCAGTCCCAATCAGGGACAGACCTACGAGCAGTACTTC
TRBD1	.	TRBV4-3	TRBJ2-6	CASSQHRGTGANVLTF	TGCGCCAGCAGCCAGCACAGGGGGACTGGGGCCAACGTCCTGACTTTC
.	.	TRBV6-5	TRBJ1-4	CASGADNEKLFF	TGTGCCAGCGGGGCGGATAATGAAAAACTGTTTTTT
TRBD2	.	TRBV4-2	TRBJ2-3	CASSRISGGPTDTQYF	TGTGCCAGCAGCCGGATTAGCGGGGGCCCCACAGATACGCAGTATTTT
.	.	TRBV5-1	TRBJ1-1	CASSGGSLNTEAFF	TGCGCCAGCAGCGGAGGGAGTTTGAACACTGAAGCTTTCTTT
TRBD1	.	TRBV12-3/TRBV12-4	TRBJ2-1	CASSLLRGQGAVGSYNEQFF	TGTGCCAGCAGCCTTCTCCGGGGACAGGGGGCCGTTGGCTCCTACAATGAGCAGTTCTTC
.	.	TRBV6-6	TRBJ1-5	CASRVGRDQPQHF	TGTGCCAGCAGGGTGGGCAGAGATCAGCCCCAGCATTTT
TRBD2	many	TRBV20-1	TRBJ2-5	CSASTGGETQYF	TGCAGTGCTAGTACGGGAGGCGAGACCCAGTACTTC
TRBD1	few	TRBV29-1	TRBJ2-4	CSVEGTGKNIQYF	TGCAGCGTTGAAGGGACAGGAAAAAACATTCAGTACTTC
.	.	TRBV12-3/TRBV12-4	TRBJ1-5	CASTESGTSLLSNQPQHF	TGTGCCAGCACCGAATCCGGGACAAGCCTCTTAAGCAATCAGCCCCAGCATTTT
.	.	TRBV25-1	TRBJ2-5	CASSEPDRYQETQYF	TGTGCCAGCAGTGAGCCCGACAGGTATCAAGAGACCCAGTACTTC
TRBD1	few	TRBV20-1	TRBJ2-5	CSARAGTGRETQYF	TGCAGTGCTAGAGCCGGGACAGGGAGAGAGACCCAGTACTTC
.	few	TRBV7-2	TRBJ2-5	CASRISIYPWETQYF	TGTGCCAGCAGGATCAGCATTTACCCTTGGGAGACCCAGTACTTC
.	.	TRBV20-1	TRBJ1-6	CSARELTIPNSPLHF	TGCAGTGCTAGAGAGCTGACAATTCCTAATTCACCCCTCCACTTT
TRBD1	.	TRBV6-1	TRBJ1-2	CAGKPAGTGGVNYGYTF	TGTGCCGGCAAACCAGCCGGGACAGGGGGGGTGAACTATGGCTACACCTTC
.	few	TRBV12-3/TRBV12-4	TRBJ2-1	CASSLPTRRSYNEQFF	TGTGCCAGCAGTCTACCGACACGGAGAAGCTACAATGAGCAGTTCTTC
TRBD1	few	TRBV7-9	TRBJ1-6	CASSLRDSSYNSPLHF	TGTGCCAGCAGCTTAAGGGACAGCTCCTATAATTCACCCCTCCACTTT
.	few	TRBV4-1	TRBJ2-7	CASSQELGGVRDEQYF	TGCGCCAGCAGCCAAGAGTTGGGGGGCGTTCGAGACGAGCAGTACTTC
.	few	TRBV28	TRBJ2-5	CASSLEAGVKETQYF	TGTGCCAGCAGTTTAGAGGCAGGGGTGAAGGAGACCCAGTACTTC
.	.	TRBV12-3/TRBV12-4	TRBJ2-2	CAGGFGELFF	TGTGCCGGCGGGTTCGGGGAGCTGTTTTTT